The 15 T cell receptor beta chains listed next were all sequenced from one sample in a study of graft-versus-host responses after intestinal transplantation. Antigens of these TCRs are unknown. The repertoire was sequenced with immunoSEQ multiplex PCR; TCRdb's copy has only in-frame clones and lacks some. Of about 96,000 clones detected, approximately 92% appear once; the ten largest clones hold about 0.29%. This material consisted of unstimulated CD4+ T cells sorted from spleen or lymph node cells, taken before intestinal transplant. The receptor source for this set is a human donor who received an intestinal transplant.

This chain connects TRBV7-2 to TRBJ1-1, with 9 positions matching TRBD1. The germline V gene has CDR1 SGHTA and CDR2 FQGNSA. The J segment lost 6 bases and the V segment lost 6 bases, leaving 14 bases of the junction unmatched. CDR3 length: 16 amino acids. DNA for the CDR3: TGTGCCAGCAGGCGAGACTCCGGGACAGGGTCTCCTGAAGCTTTCTTT. It yields the protein CASRRDSGTGSPEAFF.

This clone was seen a handful of times. The CDR3 region has the DNA TGTGCCTGGAGTGCCAACGTTTATGGTACGGAAGAGACCCAGTACTTC. Amino acids: CAWSANVYGTEETQYF. The chain couples TRBV30 to TRBJ2-5, with no clear D. The germline CDR1 and CDR2 sequences are GTSNPN and SVGIG (reference sequence). This CDR3 contains 16 residues. Between the trimmed V and J ends, which lost 1 base and 3 bases, there was a span of 18 bases.

This clone has just a few counts. The rearrangement joins TRBV29-1 to TRBJ1-2, with D possibly matching TRBD1 (5 bases). This CDR3 region has 13 residues. V shed 4 bases and J shed 3 bases, with 12 bases lying between them. Germline CDR1 and CDR2: SQVTM and ANQGSEA. The CDR3 spells CSVGDSLDYGYTF. In DNA, the CDR3 is TGCAGCGTTGGAGACAGTCTCGACTATGGCTACACCTTC.

This chain uses TRBV4-2 with TRBJ2-1; 13 bases match TRBD2. The V gene end was trimmed by 4 bases and the J gene end by 7 bases; junction bases not matched to a gene: 4. The CDR3 loop spans 15 amino acids. CDR1 is LGHNA and CDR2 is YNFKEQ in the germline V gene. The CDR3 region is CASSPEGLAGNEQFF. The CDR3 nucleotides read TGTGCCAGCAGCCCCGAGGGACTAGCGGGGAATGAGCAGTTCTTC.

The chain couples TRBV4-1 to TRBJ2-2; D tentatively fits TRBD1 or TRBD2 (5 bases each). Trimming removed 1 base at V and 5 bases at J, with 20 bases between. Germline V lookup: CDR1 MGHRA, CDR2 YSYEKL. There are 18 residues in the CDR3. The CDR3 region is CASSQGTSRGRYTGELFF. The CDR3 region has the DNA TGCGCCAGCAGCCAAGGAACTAGTAGGGGAAGATATACCGGGGAGCTGTTTTTT.

CDR3 region: CATSRVDRPSNYGYTF. Written as DNA, the CDR3 is TGTGCCACCAGCAGAGTAGACAGGCCTTCTAACTATGGCTACACCTTC. This sequence joins TRBV15 and TRBJ1-2; the D gene is possibly TRBD1 (6 bases). Trimming removed 1 base from V and 0 bases from J, with 12 bases in between. The germline V gene has CDR1 LNHNV and CDR2 YYDKDF (reference sequence). This CDR3 region has 16 residues.

The chain recombines TRBV30 with TRBJ2-7, with 9 bases fitting TRBD2. The CDR3 is 14 residues long. Germline V gives CDR1 GTSNPN, CDR2 SVGIG (reference sequence). The J segment lost 5 bases and the V segment lost 1 base, leaving 6 bases of the junction unmatched. CDR3 in DNA: TGTGCCTGGAGTGGCGGGGGGGGCGGGCACGAGCAGTACTTC. This codes for CAWSGGGGGHEQYF.

The chain has TRBV5-4 and TRBJ2-5; TRBD1 aligns across 8 bases. Germline CDR1 and CDR2: SGHNT and YYREEE (reference sequence). CDR3 size: 16 residues. The V segment lost 1 base and the J segment 5 bases; nucleotides outside the gene matches: 10. Written as DNA, the CDR3 is TGTGCCAGCAGCTTGCCTCCTGGACAGGGCTTGGAGACCCAGTACTTC. Its protein product is CASSLPPGQGLETQYF.

J is TRBJ2-5 and V is TRBV7-2; 7 bases agree with TRBD2. CDR1 and CDR2 (germline): SGHTA, FQGNSA. This CDR3 is built from 15 residues. V trimming: 5 bases; J trimming: 3 bases; junction bases outside the gene matches: 9. CDR3 loop: CASSPPGRAEETQYF. The CDR3 DNA reads TGTGCCAGCAGCCCACCGGGGAGGGCGGAAGAGACCCAGTACTTC.

This clone was observed a single time. J is TRBJ1-4 and V is TRBV7-8; weak D call: TRBD1 (5 bases). This CDR3 region has 16 residues. V shed 2 bases and J shed 3 bases, with 13 bases lying between them. CDR1 and CDR2 from the germline V gene are SGHVS and FQNEAQ. CDR3 sequence: CASSLHRDGPNEKLFF. In DNA form, the CDR3 reads TGTGCCAGCAGCTTACACCGGGACGGCCCTAATGAAAAACTGTTTTTT.

The V call is TRBV4-2, the J call TRBJ2-3; maybe TRBD2 (6 bases). The germline gives CDR1 LGHNA, CDR2 YNFKEQ. This CDR3 has 17 residues. V gave up 4 bases and J gave up 1 base, with 18 bases separating them. Written as DNA, the CDR3 is TGTGCCAGCAGCCGGAGGTGGGAGGCTAGCGGCACAGATACGCAGTATTTT. Its translation is CASSRRWEASGTDTQYF.

The rearrangement uses TRBV19 and TRBJ1-5; unclear D gene. CDR1 is LNHDA, CDR2 SQIVND, per germline (reference sequence). The CDR3 consists of 16 residues. Trimming pared 0 bases from V and 2 bases from J, leaving 11 bases between. The CDR3 protein is CASSIEPLGGNQPQHF. The CDR3 nucleotides read TGTGCCAGTAGTATAGAGCCATTGGGTGGCAATCAGCCCCAGCATTTT.

V gene TRBV5-1 combines with J gene TRBJ2-7, with a tentative D call TRBD2 (6 bases). The V and J ends lost 5 bases and 4 bases respectively, with 13 bases between them. The germline CDR1 and CDR2 sequences are SGHRS and YFSETQ. This CDR3 is built from 13 residues. The CDR3 is CASSGDSFYEQYF. In DNA form, the CDR3 reads TGCGCCAGCAGTGGGGACTCCTTTTACGAGCAGTACTTC.

The CDR3 DNA is TGTGCCAGCAGCTTAGGCAATTCCGGGACGGCCTACGAGCAGTACTTC. Translation: CASSLGNSGTAYEQYF. V is TRBV7-6 and J is TRBJ2-7; either TRBD1 or TRBD2 may fit D (5 bases each). Trimming stripped 1 base from V and 2 bases from J, with 15 bases between. This CDR3 has 16 amino acids. Per the germline V gene, CDR1 is SGHVS and CDR2 is FNYEAQ.

V is TRBV19 and J is TRBJ1-6; D is ambiguous. The ends were cut back, 3 bases at V and 7 bases at J, with 10 bases in the middle. The length of the CDR3 is 14 residues. CDR1 and CDR2 (germline): LNHDA, SQIVND (reference sequence). CDR3 DNA sequence: TGTGCCAGTAGTATTCTCCAGGAGAATTCACCCCTCCACTTT. The encoded protein is CASSILQENSPLHF. The whole variable domain, filled in from reference TRBV19 and TRBJ1-6, reads DGGITQSPKYLFRKEGQNVTLSCEQNLNHDAMYWYRQDPGQGLRLIYYSQIVNDFQKGDIAEGYSVSREKKESFPLTVTSAQKNPTAFYLCASSILQENSPLHFGNGTRLTVT.